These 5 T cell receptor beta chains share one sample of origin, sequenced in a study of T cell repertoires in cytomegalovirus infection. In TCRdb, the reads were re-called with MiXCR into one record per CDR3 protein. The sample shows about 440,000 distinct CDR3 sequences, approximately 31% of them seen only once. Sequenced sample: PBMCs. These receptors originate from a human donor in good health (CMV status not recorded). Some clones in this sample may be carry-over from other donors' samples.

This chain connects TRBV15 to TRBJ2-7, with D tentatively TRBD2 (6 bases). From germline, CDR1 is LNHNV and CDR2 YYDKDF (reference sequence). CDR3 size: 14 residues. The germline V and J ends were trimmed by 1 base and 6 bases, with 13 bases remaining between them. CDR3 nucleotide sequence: TGTGCCACCAGCAGAGTCAGAGGAGGGCGCGAGCAGTACTTC. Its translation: CATSRVRGGREQYF.

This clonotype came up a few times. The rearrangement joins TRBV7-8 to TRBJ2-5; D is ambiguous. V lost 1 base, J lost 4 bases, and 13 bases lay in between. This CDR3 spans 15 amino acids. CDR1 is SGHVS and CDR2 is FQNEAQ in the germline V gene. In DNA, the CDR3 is TGTGCCAGCAGCTTAGTACGGCTATCGAGAGAGACCCAGTACTTC. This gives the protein CASSLVRLSRETQYF. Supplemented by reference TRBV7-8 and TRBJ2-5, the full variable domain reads GAGVSQSPRYKVAKRGQDVALRCDPISGHVSLFWYQQALGQGPEFLTYFQNEAQLDKSGLPSDRFFAERPEGSVSTLKIQRTQQEDSAVYLCASSLVRLSRETQYFGPGTRLLVL.

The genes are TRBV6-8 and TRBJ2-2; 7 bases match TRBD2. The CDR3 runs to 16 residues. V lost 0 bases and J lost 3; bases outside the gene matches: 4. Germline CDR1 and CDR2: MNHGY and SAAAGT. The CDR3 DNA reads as TGTGCCAGCAGTTACTCTCAGGGAGGGGACACCGGGGAGCTGTTTTTT. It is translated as CASSYSQGGDTGELFF.

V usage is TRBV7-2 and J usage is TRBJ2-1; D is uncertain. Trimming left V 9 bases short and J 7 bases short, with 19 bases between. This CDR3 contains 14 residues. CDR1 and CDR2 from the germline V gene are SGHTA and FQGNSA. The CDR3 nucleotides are TGTGCCAGGAGCACGGGTCTACTCAAGAATGAGCAGTTCTTC. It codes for CARSTGLLKNEQFF.

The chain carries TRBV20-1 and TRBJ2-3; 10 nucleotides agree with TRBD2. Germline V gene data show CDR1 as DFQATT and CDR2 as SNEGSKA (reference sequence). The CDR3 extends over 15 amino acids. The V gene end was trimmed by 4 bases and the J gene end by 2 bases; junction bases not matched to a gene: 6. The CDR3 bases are TGCAGTGCTACCGGGACTAGCGAGAACACAGATACGCAGTATTTT. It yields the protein CSATGTSENTDTQYF.